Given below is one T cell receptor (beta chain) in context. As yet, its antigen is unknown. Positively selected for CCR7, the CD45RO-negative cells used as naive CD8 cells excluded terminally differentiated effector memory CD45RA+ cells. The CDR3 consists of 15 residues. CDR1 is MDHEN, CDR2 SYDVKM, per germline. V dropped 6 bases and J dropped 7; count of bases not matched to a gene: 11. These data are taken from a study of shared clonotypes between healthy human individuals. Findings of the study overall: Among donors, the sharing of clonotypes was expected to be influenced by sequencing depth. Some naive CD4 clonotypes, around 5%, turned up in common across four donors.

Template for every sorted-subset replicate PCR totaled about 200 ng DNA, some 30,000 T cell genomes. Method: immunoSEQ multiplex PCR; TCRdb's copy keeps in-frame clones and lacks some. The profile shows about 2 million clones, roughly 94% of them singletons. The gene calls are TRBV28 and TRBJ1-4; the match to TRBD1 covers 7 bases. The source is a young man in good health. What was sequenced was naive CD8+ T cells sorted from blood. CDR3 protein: CASSPDRESSEKLFF. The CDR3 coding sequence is TGTGCCAGCAGCCCCGACAGGGAGAGTAGTGAAAAACTGTTTTTT.